This entry lists 22 T cell receptor beta chains sequenced from one sample in a study of T cell responses to AZD1222 COVID-19 vaccine (dated by TCRdb to the early 2020s). The time point label, read with the paper, signifies: about 28 days (+/-7) after the second vaccine dose. Library construction relied on the immunoSEQ multiplex PCR assay. TCRdb provides this immuneACCESS table in a form limited to in-frame rearrangements. Some clones are lacking; in checked studies, under half of them reflect an unresolved V gene, and why the rest are absent is not known. The table for this sample lists under 150,000 clones; around nine tenths of them were counted only once. Roughly 10% of the sample is held by the ten biggest clonotypes. The sample here was peripheral blood, taken 28 days after the second AZD1222 dose. The receptors originated from an adult who received the AZD1222 COVID-19 vaccine.

V usage is TRBV5-4 and J usage is TRBJ1-4, with D unclear. Per the germline V gene, CDR1 is SGHNT and CDR2 is YYREEE (reference sequence). V lost 3 bases to trimming and J lost 8 bases, with 11 bases between them. The CDR3 runs 13 residues. Here the CDR3 DNA reads TGTGCCAGCAGCTCATCGACGGGGGAAAAACTGTTTTTT. This codes for CASSSSTGEKLFF.

The gene calls are TRBV5-1 and TRBJ2-2, with D possibly TRBD2 on 5 matching bases. Germline V CDR1 and CDR2: SGHRS, YFSETQ. CDR3 length equals 15 residues. Trimming left V 2 bases short and J 5 bases short, with 13 bases between. DNA of the CDR3: TGCGCCAGCAGCTTCGGAGGAATGAGGACCGGGGAGCTGTTTTTT. As protein: CASSFGGMRTGELFF. Using reference TRBV5-1 and TRBJ2-2 for the parts outside the CDR3, the full variable domain is KAGVTQTPRYLIKTRGQQVTLSCSPISGHRSVSWYQQTPGQGLQFLFEYFSETQRNKGNFPGRFSGRQFSNSRSEMNVSTLELGDSALYLCASSFGGMRTGELFFGEGSRLTVL.

In its sample, this clone was seen once. The CDR3 spells CASSQGNYGYTF. DNA of the CDR3: TGTGCCAGCAGTCAGGGGAACTATGGCTACACCTTC. The chain recombines TRBV6-5 with TRBJ1-2; D may be TRBD1 (6 bases). This CDR3 region has 12 residues. Looked up from germline, CDR1 is MNHEY and CDR2 is SVGAGI. V shed 5 bases and J shed 2 bases, with 6 bases lying between them.

The J gene is TRBJ2-3, the V gene TRBV18; TRBD1 aligns across 8 bases. Germline V lookup: CDR1 KGHSH, CDR2 LQKENI. The CDR3 length is 15 residues. With 3 bases clipped from V and 0 bases from J, the junction kept 2 bases outside the gene matches. The CDR3 is CASSPDRVSTDTQYF. CDR3 DNA sequence: TGTGCCAGCTCACCGGACAGGGTTAGCACAGATACGCAGTATTTT.

The V call is TRBV7-2, the J call TRBJ1-5; no clear D. This CDR3 region has 12 residues. V was shortened by 1 base and J by 4 bases, with 2 bases between the two germline ends. Germline V CDR1 and CDR2: SGHTA, FQGNSA. DNA of the CDR3: TGTGCCAGCAGCTTAGTTAATCAGCCCCAGCATTTT. The encoded protein is CASSLVNQPQHF.

The gene calls are TRBV5-5 and TRBJ1-2, with D unclear. Germline CDR1 is SGHKS and CDR2 is YYEKEE (reference sequence). V lost 0 bases and J 3 bases, leaving 12 bases between the germline ends. The CDR3 consists of 15 residues. CDR3 nucleotides: TGTGCCAGCAGCTTGGCCCTAGGGCCCCACTATGGCTACACCTTC. Translating gives CASSLALGPHYGYTF.

This rearrangement joins TRBV19 to TRBJ1-5, with TRBD1 identical over 7 bases. The CDR3 has 16 residues. Germline V lookup: CDR1 LNHDA, CDR2 SQIVND (reference sequence). The V and J ends lost 3 bases and 1 base, in that order; junction bases with no gene match: 6. The CDR3 spells CASSMRAGGSNQPQHF. In DNA form, the CDR3 reads TGTGCCAGTAGTATGAGGGCAGGGGGGAGCAATCAGCCCCAGCATTTT.

This rearrangement joins TRBV5-1 to TRBJ2-5; D unresolved. Germline loops: CDR1 SGHRS, CDR2 YFSETQ. This CDR3 is built from 15 residues. Trimming removed 0 bases at V and 4 bases at J, with 13 bases between. The CDR3 nucleotides read TGCGCCAGCAGCTTGGCTGGTGGTTTGTCAGAGACCCAGTACTTC. Protein product: CASSLAGGLSETQYF.

The gene calls are TRBV3-1 (or the pseudogene TRBV3-2) and TRBJ2-2; 8 bases agree with TRBD1. Germline loops: CDR1 LGHDT, CDR2 YNNKEL (reference sequence). V dropped 3 bases and J dropped 6; count of bases not matched to a gene: 6. The CDR3 spans 15 residues. The CDR3 DNA reads TGTGCCAGCAGCCACCCACAGGGGGATCCCGGGGAGCTGTTTTTT. Protein product: CASSHPQGDPGELFF.

This chain joins TRBV2 and TRBJ1-2, with D uncertain. Trimming shortened V by 1 base and J by 2 bases, and 11 bases separated the two germline ends. The V gene's germline CDR1 is SNHLY and CDR2 FYNNEI. The CDR3 sequence is 15 residues long. The CDR3 loop is CASSEVTSPNYGYTF. Written as DNA, the CDR3 is TGTGCCAGCAGTGAAGTAACATCCCCAAACTATGGCTACACCTTC. The full variable domain, completed using reference TRBV2 and TRBJ1-2, is EPEVTQTPSHQVTQMGQEVILRCVPISNHLYFYWYRQILGQKVEFLVSFYNNEISEKSEIFDDQFSVERPDGSNFTLKIRSTKLEDSAMYFCASSEVTSPNYGYTFGSGTRLTVV.

This chain links TRBV11-3 with TRBJ1-1; the D gene is possibly TRBD1 (6 bases). Germline V gene data show CDR1 as SGHNT and CDR2 as YENEEA. Trimming shortened V by 2 bases and J by 4 bases, and 14 bases separated the two germline ends. CDR3 length: 15 residues. As DNA, the CDR3 is TGTGCCAGCAGCTTATCTGGGACATCGGGCACTGAAGCTTTCTTT. Amino acid sequence: CASSLSGTSGTEAFF. Filled out from reference TRBV11-3 and TRBJ1-1, the complete variable domain reads EAGVVQSPRYKIIEKKQPVAFWCNPISGHNTLYWYLQNLGQGPELLIRYENEEAVDDSQLPKDRFSAERLKGVDSTLKIQPAELGDSAVYLCASSLSGTSGTEAFFGQGTRLTVV.

This clone was seen at least ten times. V and J are TRBV6-1 and TRBJ2-2; D is undetermined. Trimming took 1 base from V and 5 from J, leaving 11 bases between them. This CDR3 contains 15 residues. Germline-derived CDR1 and CDR2 are MNHNS and SASEGT. CDR3 protein: CASSEGLTDTGELFF. The CDR3 DNA is TGTGCCAGCAGTGAAGGGTTAACGGATACCGGGGAGCTGTTTTTT.

The rearrangement links TRBV6-5 to TRBJ1-1; TRBD1 is a possible D gene (6 bases). Germline V gene lookup returns CDR1 MNHEY and CDR2 SVGAGI. Trimming left V 6 bases short and J 6 bases short, with 11 bases between. The CDR3 consists of 12 residues. CDR3: CASRGGQPEAFF. The CDR3 DNA sequence: TGTGCCAGCAGGGGTGGACAGCCTGAAGCTTTCTTT.

The chain is built from TRBV3-1 (or the pseudogene TRBV3-2) and TRBJ2-1; either TRBD1 or TRBD2 may fit D (5 bases each). Per germline, CDR1 LGHDT and CDR2 YNNKEL (reference sequence). V dropped 5 bases and J dropped 0 bases, with 14 bases sitting between them. CDR3 size: 16 residues. CDR3 in amino acids: CASSGGIRNSYNEQFF. CDR3 DNA sequence: TGTGCCAGCAGCGGGGGTATAAGGAACTCCTACAATGAGCAGTTCTTC.

V and J are TRBV30 and TRBJ2-1; 8 bases are a match to TRBD2. The CDR3 is made up of 14 amino acids. The junction had 7 bases not matched to a gene; V was cut back by 1 base and J by 8 bases. In germline, CDR1 is GTSNPN, CDR2 SVGIG (reference sequence). Written as DNA, the CDR3 is TGTGCCTGGAGTGAAGCGGGAGTAGGATATGAGCAGTTCTTC. As protein: CAWSEAGVGYEQFF.

This clone was picked up one time. The gene calls are TRBV9 and TRBJ1-2; 9 bases are a match to TRBD1. The CDR3 sequence is 14 residues long. Germline loops: CDR1 SGDLS, CDR2 YYNGEE. Trimming at V came to 2 bases and at J to 8 bases, leaving 7 bases not matched to a gene. Here the CDR3 DNA reads TGTGCCAGCAGCGTTTGGACAGGGGAAGGGGGCTACACCTTC. This codes for CASSVWTGEGGYTF.

The gene calls are TRBV28 and TRBJ1-5; D is perhaps TRBD1 (5 bases). CDR1 is MDHEN, CDR2 SYDVKM, per germline. V gave up 4 bases and J gave up 7 bases, with 11 bases separating them. This CDR3 spans 13 amino acids. Here the CDR3 reads CASSSGLFQPQHF. The CDR3 region has the DNA TGTGCCAGCAGTTCAGGGTTATTCCAGCCCCAGCATTTT.

This chain links TRBV4-3 with TRBJ1-4; 7 positions match TRBD1. This CDR3 region has 16 residues. CDR1 is LGHNA and CDR2 is YSLEER in the germline V gene. Unmatched junction bases numbered 6, after V lost 1 base and J lost 4 bases. The chain's CDR3 is CASSQGGAGGNEKLFF. The CDR3 region has the DNA TGCGCCAGCAGCCAAGGGGGGGCAGGGGGTAATGAAAAACTGTTTTTT.

The chain has TRBV9 and TRBJ1-3; D possibly corresponds to TRBD1 (6 bases). Germline CDR1 is SGDLS and CDR2 is YYNGEE. V was pared by 1 base and J by 4 bases, with 12 bases between. The CDR3 contains 15 residues. CDR3 DNA sequence: TGTGCCAGCAGCGTACAGGGGATGAAAGGAAACACCATATATTTT. Amino acids: CASSVQGMKGNTIYF.

The genes are TRBV6-6 and TRBJ1-2; D is uncertain. Germline loops: CDR1 MNHNY, CDR2 SVGAGI (reference sequence). The V end was cut by 6 bases, the J end by 6 bases, with 14 bases between. The CDR3 runs 13 residues. The CDR3: CASSPAQWDGYTF. The CDR3 DNA reads TGTGCCAGCAGCCCGGCCCAATGGGATGGCTACACCTTC.

This chain links TRBV2 with TRBJ1-1; possible D gene TRBD1, 6 bases. This CDR3 is 18 amino acids long. Trimming pared 8 bases from V and 0 bases from J, leaving 25 bases between. Germline V gene lookup returns CDR1 SNHLY and CDR2 FYNNEI. CDR3 in amino acids: CASRRGGGGTHLNTEAFF. The DNA of the CDR3 is TGTGCCAGCCGTCGGGGGGGCGGAGGGACACATCTGAACACTGAAGCTTTCTTT.

This clone was recorded only once. The chain links TRBV4-1 to TRBJ1-5, with 8 bases aligning to TRBD1. V dropped 0 bases and J dropped 1; count of bases not matched to a gene: 8. Germline CDR1 MGHRA, CDR2 YSYEKL. This CDR3 has 18 residues. CDR3 nucleotide sequence: TGCGCCAGCAGCCAAGAGTTCACAGGGGGTTTCAGCAATCAGCCCCAGCATTTT. Its translation: CASSQEFTGGFSNQPQHF.